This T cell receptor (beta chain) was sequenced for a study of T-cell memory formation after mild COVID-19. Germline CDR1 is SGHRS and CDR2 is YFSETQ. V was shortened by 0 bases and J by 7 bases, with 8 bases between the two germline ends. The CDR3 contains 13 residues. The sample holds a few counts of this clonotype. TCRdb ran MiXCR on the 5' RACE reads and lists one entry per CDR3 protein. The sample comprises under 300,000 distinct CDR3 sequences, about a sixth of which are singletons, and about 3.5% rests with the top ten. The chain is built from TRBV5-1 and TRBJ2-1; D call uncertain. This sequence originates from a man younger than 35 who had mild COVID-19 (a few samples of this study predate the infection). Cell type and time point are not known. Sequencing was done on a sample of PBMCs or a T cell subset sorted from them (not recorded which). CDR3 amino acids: CASSLVSYNEQFF. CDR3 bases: TGCGCCAGCAGCTTGGTTAGCTATAATGAGCAGTTCTTC.